The 18 T cell receptor beta chains listed next were all sequenced from one sample in a study of beta chain features in type 1 diabetes. TCRB transcripts that were expressed got sequenced, as all of the isolated RNA had been reverse transcribed. Clones were read by immunoSEQ multiplex PCR, and TCRdb kept only the in-frame ones, dropping some. This table has some 410,000 clones, about an eighth appearing once. Sequencing was performed on naive CD4+ T cells from blood. These TCRs come from a woman aged 18-29 years in good health.

This clone was seen more than once but under ten times. The junction and the germline gene differ at one end; a read error may be behind it. The chain carries TRBV5-1 and TRBJ2-1; D may be TRBD1 (6 bases). The germline gives CDR1 SGHRS, CDR2 YFSETQ. This CDR3 is built from 13 residues. CDR3: CASSPATGQGQIF. Written as DNA, the CDR3 is TGCGCCAGCAGCCCAGCGACAGGCCAAGGGCAAATCTTC.

The chain combines TRBV7-9 with TRBJ1-2; D gene unclear. This CDR3 comprises 13 residues. CDR1 is SEHNR and CDR2 is FQNEAQ in the germline V gene (reference sequence). V shed 1 base and J shed 5 bases, with 8 bases lying between them. CDR3 region: CASSLGEQYGYTF. In DNA, the CDR3 is TGTGCCAGCAGCTTAGGGGAACAGTATGGCTACACCTTC.

This clone has only a few counts. The chain uses TRBV4-2 and TRBJ2-3; D gene unclear. V dropped 4 bases and J dropped 4 bases, with 9 bases sitting between them. The V gene's germline CDR1 is LGHNA and CDR2 YNFKEQ. The CDR3 is made up of 13 amino acids. CDR3 residues: CASSPPIADTQYF. The CDR3 DNA sequence: TGTGCCAGCAGCCCTCCGATTGCAGATACGCAGTATTTT.

The table lists this clone with a few counts. The rearrangement links TRBV5-4 to TRBJ2-1, with 8 bases identical to TRBD2. The CDR3 covers 14 residues. V lost 7 bases and J lost 3; bases outside the gene matches: 6. CDR1 and CDR2 from the germline V gene are SGHNT and YYREEE (reference sequence). The CDR3, as DNA: TGTGCCAGCCCTGGACTAGCCGACTACAATGAGCAGTTCTTC. As protein: CASPGLADYNEQFF.

The chain joins TRBV27 to TRBJ2-1; 7 nucleotides match TRBD1. With V trimmed by 6 bases and J by 0 bases, 11 bases remained unmatched. The CDR3 consists of 17 residues. CDR1 MNHEY and CDR2 SMNVEV come from the germline V gene (reference sequence). CDR3 amino acids: CASRSQSGTVSYNEQFF. In nucleotides, the CDR3 is TGTGCCAGCAGATCCCAATCGGGGACAGTCTCCTACAATGAGCAGTTCTTC.

The J gene is TRBJ2-7, the V gene TRBV28, with a weak D call TRBD1 (5 bases). Trimming took off 4 bases at V and 7 bases at J, with 8 bases between the two ends. The CDR3 sequence is 11 residues long. Germline values: CDR1 MDHEN, CDR2 SYDVKM. The CDR3 nucleotides are TGTGCCAGCAGTTCGCGACAGGAGCAGTACGTC. This encodes CASSSRQEQYV.

The table lists this clone with a few counts. V and J are TRBV29-1 and TRBJ1-4, with TRBD1 matching over 9 bases. Unmatched junction bases numbered 4, after V lost 4 bases and J lost 4 bases. Germline assignment: CDR1 SQVTM and CDR2 ANQGSEA. The CDR3 sequence is 14 residues long. CDR3 bases: TGCAGCGTTGGAGGGACAGGGCTTAATGAAAAACTGTTTTTT. It is translated as CSVGGTGLNEKLFF.

This clone was detected a few times. Other nucleotide sequences from this sample produce the same CDR3. The chain links TRBV20-1 to TRBJ2-3, with unresolved D. CDR1 DFQATT and CDR2 SNEGSKA come from the germline V gene (reference sequence). The CDR3 sequence is 11 residues long. V was pared by 4 bases and J by 6 bases, with 8 bases between. DNA of the CDR3: TGCAGTGCTACCCGAGGTGATACGCAGTATTTT. This gives the protein CSATRGDTQYF.

The chain combines TRBV7-6 with TRBJ2-3; weak D call: TRBD1 (6 bases). Germline V lookup: CDR1 SGHVS, CDR2 FNYEAQ. CDR3 length: 14 residues. V was shortened by 3 bases and J by 4 bases, with 11 bases between the two germline ends. In DNA, the CDR3 is TGTGCCAGCAGCTTCAGGGGAGCGGCAGATACGCAGTATTTT. Encoded protein: CASSFRGAADTQYF.

This clone turned up a few times. The chain links TRBV7-9 to TRBJ2-1, with D tentatively TRBD2 (5 bases). The CDR3 is 17 residues long. CDR1 SEHNR and CDR2 FQNEAQ come from the germline V gene (reference sequence). V was shortened by 0 bases and J by 4 bases, with 16 bases between the two germline ends. This CDR3 is CASSLATVREFYNEQFF. The DNA of the CDR3 is TGTGCCAGCAGCTTAGCTACAGTAAGGGAGTTTTACAATGAGCAGTTCTTC.

The V call is TRBV30, the J call TRBJ2-1, with a possible D match to TRBD1 (6 bases). CDR1 is GTSNPN, CDR2 SVGIG, per germline (reference sequence). CDR3 length: 14 amino acids. V was pared by 5 bases and J by 2 bases, with 13 bases between. DNA for the CDR3: TGTGCCTGGTCAGACAGGAGTCCCTACAATGAGCAGTTCTTC. Translating it yields CAWSDRSPYNEQFF. Filled out from reference TRBV30 and TRBJ2-1, the complete variable domain reads SQTIHQWPATLVQPVGSPLSLECTVEGTSNPNLYWYRQAAGRGLQLLFYSVGIGQISSEVPQNLSASRPQDRQFILSSKKLLLSDSGFYLCAWSDRSPYNEQFFGPGTRLTVL.

The J gene is TRBJ2-7, the V gene TRBV11-2, with D unresolved. The CDR3 is 12 amino acids. Germline-derived CDR1 and CDR2 are SGHAT and FQNNGV. V dropped 4 bases and J dropped 3 bases, with 7 bases sitting between them. In DNA, the CDR3 is TGTGCCAGCAGCTCCACTCTCTACGAGCAGTACTTC. Its translation is CASSSTLYEQYF.

This clone was observed a handful of times. The chain combines TRBV29-1 with TRBJ2-7; 8 nucleotides agree with TRBD1. From germline, CDR1 is SQVTM and CDR2 ANQGSEA. Germline trimming cut 7 bases from V and 5 bases from J; bases unmatched to any gene: 7. The CDR3 extends over 12 amino acids. The CDR3 DNA follows: TGCAGCGCAAACAGGGGGGTCGACGAGCAGTACTTC. Translated: CSANRGVDEQYF.

The table lists this clone with a few counts. The rearrangement links TRBV7-2 to TRBJ2-7; D ambiguous. This CDR3 has 13 residues. V lost 3 bases to trimming and J lost 7 bases, with 13 bases between them. Germline V gene sequence: CDR1 SGHTA, CDR2 FQGNSA. The chain's CDR3 is CASSFLVRLEQYF. CDR3 DNA: TGTGCCAGCAGCTTTCTAGTCCGGTTGGAGCAGTACTTC.

This clone was detected a few times. The chain uses TRBV19 and TRBJ2-3; a weak D match, TRBD2 (5 bases). The V and J ends lost 3 bases and 1 base respectively, with 11 bases between them. In germline, CDR1 is LNHDA, CDR2 SQIVND (reference sequence). The CDR3 runs 15 residues. CDR3 DNA sequence: TGTGCCAGTAGTATTCTAGCCTTCGGCACAGATACGCAGTATTTT. Amino acid sequence: CASSILAFGTDTQYF.

The V and J genes are TRBV12-5 and TRBJ2-1; 9 nucleotides align to TRBD1. The CDR3 loop spans 14 amino acids. V lost 1 base to trimming and J lost 9 bases; unmatched junction nucleotides: 4. CDR1 LGHNT and CDR2 FRNRAP come from the germline V gene. This CDR3 reads CASGLGQGGTEQFF. In DNA form, the CDR3 reads TGTGCTAGTGGTTTGGGACAGGGGGGTACTGAGCAGTTCTTC.

This sequence joins TRBV6-6 and TRBJ2-3; no reliable D call. The V and J ends lost 7 bases and 4 bases respectively, with 6 bases between them. Per germline, CDR1 MNHNY and CDR2 SVGAGI (reference sequence). The CDR3 has 11 residues. CDR3: CASTVADTQYF. Here the CDR3 DNA reads TGTGCCAGCACCGTGGCAGATACGCAGTATTTT.

This clone was found a few times. The chain uses TRBV4-2 and TRBJ2-3; D gene unclear. V shed 0 bases and J shed 2 bases, with 3 bases lying between them. Germline values: CDR1 LGHNA, CDR2 YNFKEQ. CDR3 length equals 13 residues. This chain's CDR3 is CASSQEFTDTQYF. The CDR3 region has the DNA TGTGCCAGCAGCCAAGAATTCACAGATACGCAGTATTTT.